This TCR beta chain was identified during a study of kidney transplant recipient with SARS-CoV-2 infection. This clonotype was found many times. The CDR3 runs 11 residues. The germline V gene has CDR1 LGHNT and CDR2 FRNRAP. V was shortened by 5 bases and J by 5 bases, with 6 bases between the two germline ends. Via MiXCR, TCRdb re-called the reads, giving one row per CDR3 protein. This table has 200,000 to 250,000 distinct CDR3 sequences, around 26% appearing once. The V and J genes are TRBV12-5 and TRBJ1-2; no definite D call. Specimen: a blood sample, collected at baseline and on day 111 from a kidney transplant recipient. This receptor was identified in a young adult male patient who had COVID-19 and was a kidney transplant recipient. Some of the T cells might come from the graft donor. The chain's CDR3 is CASGTGYGYTF. CDR3 coding DNA: TGTGCTAGTGGTACGGGTTATGGCTACACCTTC. Full variable domain (rest looked up from reference TRBV12-5 and TRBJ1-2): DARVTQTPRHKVTEMGQEVTMRCQPILGHNTVFWYRQTMMQGLELLAYFRNRAPLDDSGMPKDRFSAEMPDATLATLKIQPSEPRDSAVYFCASGTGYGYTFGSGTRLTVV.